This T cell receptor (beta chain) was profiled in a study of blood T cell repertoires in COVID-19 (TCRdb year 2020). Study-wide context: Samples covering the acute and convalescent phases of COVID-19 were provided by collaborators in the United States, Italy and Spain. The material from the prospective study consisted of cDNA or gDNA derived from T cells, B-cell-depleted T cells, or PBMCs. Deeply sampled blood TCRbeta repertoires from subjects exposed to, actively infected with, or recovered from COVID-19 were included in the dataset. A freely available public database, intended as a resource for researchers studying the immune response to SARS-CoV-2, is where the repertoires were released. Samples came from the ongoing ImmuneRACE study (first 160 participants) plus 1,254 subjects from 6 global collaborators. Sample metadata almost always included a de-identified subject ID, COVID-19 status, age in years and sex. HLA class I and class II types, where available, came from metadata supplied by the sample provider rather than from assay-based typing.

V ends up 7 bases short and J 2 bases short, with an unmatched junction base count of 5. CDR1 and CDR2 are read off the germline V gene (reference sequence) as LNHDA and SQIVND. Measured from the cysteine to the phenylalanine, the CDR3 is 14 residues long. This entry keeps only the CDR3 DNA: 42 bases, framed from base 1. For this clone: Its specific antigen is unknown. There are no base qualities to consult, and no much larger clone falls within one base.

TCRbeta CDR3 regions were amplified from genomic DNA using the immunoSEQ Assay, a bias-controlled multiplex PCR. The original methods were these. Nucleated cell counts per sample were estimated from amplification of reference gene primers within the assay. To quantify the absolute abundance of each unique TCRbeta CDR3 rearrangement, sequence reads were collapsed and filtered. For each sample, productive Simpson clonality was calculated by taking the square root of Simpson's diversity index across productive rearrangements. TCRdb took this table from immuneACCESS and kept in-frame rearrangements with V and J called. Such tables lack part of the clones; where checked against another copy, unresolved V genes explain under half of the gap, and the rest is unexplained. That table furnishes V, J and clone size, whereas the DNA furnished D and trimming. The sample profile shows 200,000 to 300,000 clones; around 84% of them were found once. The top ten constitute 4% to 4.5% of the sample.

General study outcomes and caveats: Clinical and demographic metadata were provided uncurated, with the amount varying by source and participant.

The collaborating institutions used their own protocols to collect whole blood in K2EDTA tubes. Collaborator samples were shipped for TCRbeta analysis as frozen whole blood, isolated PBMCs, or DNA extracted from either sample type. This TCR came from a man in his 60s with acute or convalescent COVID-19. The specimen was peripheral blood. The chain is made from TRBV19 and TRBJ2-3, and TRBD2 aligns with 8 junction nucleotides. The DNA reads TGTGCCAGTAAGTTTAGCGGGAACACAGATACGCAGTATTTT. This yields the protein CASKFSGNTDTQYF.